The TCR beta chain under discussion was sequenced for a study of identical twins' blood T cells. The CDR3 runs to 13 residues. Trimming took 8 bases from V and 6 from J; bases not matched to a gene: 7. Germline CDR1 MDHEN, CDR2 SYDVKM. The table lists this clonotype with a few counts. Sample barcodes were added at both library ends during cDNA synthesis. TCRdb re-analysed the 5' RACE reads in MiXCR, keeping a single row per CDR3 protein. The sample consists of roughly 380,000 distinct CDR3 sequences, roughly 28% of them appearing once. This chain uses TRBV28 with TRBJ2-4; TRBD1 matches 7 bases. Material: PBMCs. The receptor was derived from a woman aged 18-49 years in good health. CDR3 residues: CASLGTAVNIQYF. As DNA, the CDR3 is TGTGCCAGCCTTGGGACAGCTGTAAACATTCAGTACTTC.